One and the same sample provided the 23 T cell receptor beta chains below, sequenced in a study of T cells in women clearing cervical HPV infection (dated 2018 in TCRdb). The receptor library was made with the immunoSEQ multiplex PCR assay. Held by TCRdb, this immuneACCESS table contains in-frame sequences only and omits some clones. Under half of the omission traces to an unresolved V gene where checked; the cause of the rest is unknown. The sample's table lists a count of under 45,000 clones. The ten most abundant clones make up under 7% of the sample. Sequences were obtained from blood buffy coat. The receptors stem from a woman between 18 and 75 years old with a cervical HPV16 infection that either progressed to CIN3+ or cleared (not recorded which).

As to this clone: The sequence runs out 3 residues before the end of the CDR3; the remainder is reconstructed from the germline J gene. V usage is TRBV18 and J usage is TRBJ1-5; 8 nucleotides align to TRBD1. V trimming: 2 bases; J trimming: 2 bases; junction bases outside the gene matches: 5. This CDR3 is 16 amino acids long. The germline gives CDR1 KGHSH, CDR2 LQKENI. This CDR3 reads CASSPSAGGGNQPQHF. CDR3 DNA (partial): TGTGCCAGCTCACCATCAGCAGGGGGCGGCAATCAGCCC. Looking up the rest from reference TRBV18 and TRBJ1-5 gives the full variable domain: NAGVMQNPRHLVRRRGQEARLRCSPMKGHSHVYWYRQLPEEGLKFMVYLQKENIIDESGMPKERFSAEFPKEGPSILRIQQVVRGDSAAYFCASSPSAGGGNQPQHFGDGTRLSIL.

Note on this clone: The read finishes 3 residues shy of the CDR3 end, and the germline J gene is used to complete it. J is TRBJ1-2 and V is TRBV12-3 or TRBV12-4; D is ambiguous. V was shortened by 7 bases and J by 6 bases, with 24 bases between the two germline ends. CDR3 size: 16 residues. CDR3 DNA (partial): TGTGCCAGCACCCCGAATCCGACTGTTCTAGGCGATGGC. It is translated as CASTPNPTVLGDG. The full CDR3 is CASTPNPTVLGDGYTF.

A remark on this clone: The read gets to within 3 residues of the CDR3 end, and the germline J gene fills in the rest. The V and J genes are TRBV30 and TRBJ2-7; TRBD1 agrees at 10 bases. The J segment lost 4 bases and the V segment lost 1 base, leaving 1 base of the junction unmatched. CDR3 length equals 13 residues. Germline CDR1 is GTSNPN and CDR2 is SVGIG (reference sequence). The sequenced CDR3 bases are TGTGCCTGGAGTGGACAGGGGGCATACGAG. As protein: CAWSGQGAYE. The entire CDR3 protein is CAWSGQGAYEQYF.

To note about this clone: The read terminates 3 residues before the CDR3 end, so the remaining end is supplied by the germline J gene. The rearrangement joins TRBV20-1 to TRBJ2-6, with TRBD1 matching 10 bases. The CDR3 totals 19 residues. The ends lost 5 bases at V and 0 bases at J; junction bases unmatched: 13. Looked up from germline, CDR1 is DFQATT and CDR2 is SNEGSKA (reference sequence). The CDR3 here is CSAESTGTGVNSGANVLTF. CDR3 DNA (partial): TGCAGTGCTGAGTCGACCGGGACAGGGGTGAACTCTGGGGCCAACGTC.

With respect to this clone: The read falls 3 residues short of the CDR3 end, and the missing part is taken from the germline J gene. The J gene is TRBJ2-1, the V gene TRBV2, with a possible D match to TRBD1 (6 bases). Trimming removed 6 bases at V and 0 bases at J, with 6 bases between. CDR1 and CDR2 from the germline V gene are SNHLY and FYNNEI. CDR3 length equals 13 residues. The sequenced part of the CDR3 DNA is TGTGCCAGCAGGGACAGCTCCTACAATGAG. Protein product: CASRDSSYNE. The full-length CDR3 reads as CASRDSSYNEQFF.

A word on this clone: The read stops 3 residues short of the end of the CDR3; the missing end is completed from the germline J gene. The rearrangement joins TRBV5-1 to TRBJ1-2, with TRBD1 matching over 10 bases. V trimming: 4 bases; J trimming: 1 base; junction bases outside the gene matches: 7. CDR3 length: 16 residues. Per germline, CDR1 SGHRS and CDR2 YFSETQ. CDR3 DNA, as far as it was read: TGCGCCAGCAGCCCCCTAGGACAGGGGGTTAACTATGGC. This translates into CASSPLGQGVNYG. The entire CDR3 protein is CASSPLGQGVNYGYTF.

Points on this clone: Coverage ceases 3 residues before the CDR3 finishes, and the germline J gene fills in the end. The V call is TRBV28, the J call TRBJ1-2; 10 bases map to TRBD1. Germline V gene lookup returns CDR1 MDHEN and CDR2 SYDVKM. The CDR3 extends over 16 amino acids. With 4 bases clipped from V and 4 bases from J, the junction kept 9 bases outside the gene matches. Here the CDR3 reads CASSSSRDRGTYGYTF. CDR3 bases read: TGTGCCAGCAGTTCCTCCCGGGACAGGGGCACCTATGGC.

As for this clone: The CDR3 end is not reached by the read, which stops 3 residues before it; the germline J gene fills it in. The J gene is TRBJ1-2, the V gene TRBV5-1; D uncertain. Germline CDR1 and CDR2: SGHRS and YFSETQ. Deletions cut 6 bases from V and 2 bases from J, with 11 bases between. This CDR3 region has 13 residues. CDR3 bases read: TGCGCCAGCAAGGCGGAAAGCAACTATGGC. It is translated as CASKAESNYG. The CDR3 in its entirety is CASKAESNYGYTF.

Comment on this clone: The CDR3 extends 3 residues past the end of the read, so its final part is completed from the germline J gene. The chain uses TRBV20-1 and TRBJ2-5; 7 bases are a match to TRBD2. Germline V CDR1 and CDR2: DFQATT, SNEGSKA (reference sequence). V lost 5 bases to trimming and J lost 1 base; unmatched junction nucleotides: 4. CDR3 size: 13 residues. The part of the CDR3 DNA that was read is TGCAGTGCTGACGGGACTACCCAAGAGACC. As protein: CSADGTTQET. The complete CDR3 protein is CSADGTTQETQYF.

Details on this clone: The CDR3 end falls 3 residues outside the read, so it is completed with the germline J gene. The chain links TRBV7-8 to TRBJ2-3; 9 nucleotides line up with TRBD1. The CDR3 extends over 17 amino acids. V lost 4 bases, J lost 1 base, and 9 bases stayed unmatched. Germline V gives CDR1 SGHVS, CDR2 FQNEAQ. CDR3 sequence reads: CASSSIYRDRGTDTQYF. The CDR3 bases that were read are TGTGCCAGCAGCTCCATTTACCGGGACAGGGGCACAGATACG.

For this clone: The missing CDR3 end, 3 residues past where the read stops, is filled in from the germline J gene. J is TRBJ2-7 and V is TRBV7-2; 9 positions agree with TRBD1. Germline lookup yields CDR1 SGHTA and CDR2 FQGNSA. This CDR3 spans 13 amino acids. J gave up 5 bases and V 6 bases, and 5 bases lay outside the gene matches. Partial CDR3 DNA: TGTGCCAGCAGAAGGGACAGGGTGCACGAG. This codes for CASRRDRVHE. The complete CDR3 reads CASRRDRVHEQYF.

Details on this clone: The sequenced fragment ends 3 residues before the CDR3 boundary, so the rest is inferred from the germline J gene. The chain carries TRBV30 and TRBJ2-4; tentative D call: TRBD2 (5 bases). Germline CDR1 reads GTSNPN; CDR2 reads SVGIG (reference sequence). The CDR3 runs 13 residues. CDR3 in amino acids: CAWSPRSGSGQYF. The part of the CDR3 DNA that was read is TGTGCCTGGAGTCCCCGATCAGGCAGCGGT.

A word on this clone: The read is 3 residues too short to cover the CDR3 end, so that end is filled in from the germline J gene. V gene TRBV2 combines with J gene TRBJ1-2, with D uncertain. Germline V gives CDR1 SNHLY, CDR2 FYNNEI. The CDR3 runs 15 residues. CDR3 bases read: TGTGCCAGCAGTCTACTAGCGGGAGGGTTGAATGAC. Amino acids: CASSLLAGGLND. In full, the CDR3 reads CASSLLAGGLNDYTF.

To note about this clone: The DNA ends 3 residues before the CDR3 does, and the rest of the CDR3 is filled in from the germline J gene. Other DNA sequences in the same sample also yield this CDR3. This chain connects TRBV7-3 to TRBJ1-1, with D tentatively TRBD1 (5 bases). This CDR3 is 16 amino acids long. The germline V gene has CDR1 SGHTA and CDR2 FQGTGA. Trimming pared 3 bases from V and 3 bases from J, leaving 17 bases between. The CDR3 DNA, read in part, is TGTGCCAGCAGCTTGGGACTCAAATCAGGCGACACTGAA. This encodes CASSLGLKSGDTE. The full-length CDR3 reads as CASSLGLKSGDTEAFF.

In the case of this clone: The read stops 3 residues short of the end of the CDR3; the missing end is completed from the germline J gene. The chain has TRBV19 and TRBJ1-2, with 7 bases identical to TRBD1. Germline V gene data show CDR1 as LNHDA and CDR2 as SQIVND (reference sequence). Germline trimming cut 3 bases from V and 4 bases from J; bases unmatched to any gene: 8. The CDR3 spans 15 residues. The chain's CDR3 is CASSMDLRDSYGYTF. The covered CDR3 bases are TGTGCCAGTAGTATGGACCTCCGGGACAGCTATGGC.

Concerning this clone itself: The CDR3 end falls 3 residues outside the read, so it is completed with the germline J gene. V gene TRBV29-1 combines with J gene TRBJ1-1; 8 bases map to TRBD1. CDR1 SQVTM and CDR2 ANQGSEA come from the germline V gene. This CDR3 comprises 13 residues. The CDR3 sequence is CSVEPGQGREAFF. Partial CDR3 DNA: TGCAGCGTTGAACCCGGACAGGGTAGGGAA.

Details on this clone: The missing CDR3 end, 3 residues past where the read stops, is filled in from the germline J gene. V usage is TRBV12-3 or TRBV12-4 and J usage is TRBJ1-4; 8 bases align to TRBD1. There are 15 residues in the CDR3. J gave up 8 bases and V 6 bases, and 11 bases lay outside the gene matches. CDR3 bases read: TGTGCCAGCAGCAATGGACAGGGCAAGAGGGAAAAA. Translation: CASSNGQGKREK. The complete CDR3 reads CASSNGQGKREKLFF.

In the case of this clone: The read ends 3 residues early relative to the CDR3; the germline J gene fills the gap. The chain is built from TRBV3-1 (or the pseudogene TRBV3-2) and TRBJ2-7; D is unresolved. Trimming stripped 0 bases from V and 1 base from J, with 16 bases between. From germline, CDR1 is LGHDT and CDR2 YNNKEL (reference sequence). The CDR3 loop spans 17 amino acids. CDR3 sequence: CASSQDGRADPSYEQYF. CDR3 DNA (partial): TGTGCCAGCAGCCAAGACGGAAGGGCTGACCCATCCTACGAG.

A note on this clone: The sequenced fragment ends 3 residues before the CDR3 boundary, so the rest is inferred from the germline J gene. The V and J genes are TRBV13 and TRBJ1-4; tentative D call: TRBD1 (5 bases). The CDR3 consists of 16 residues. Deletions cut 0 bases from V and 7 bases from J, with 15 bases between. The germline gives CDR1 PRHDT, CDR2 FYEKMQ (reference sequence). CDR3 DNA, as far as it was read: TGTGCCAGCAGCTTAGGCCTAATCCCGAGGGGTGAAAAA. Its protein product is CASSLGLIPRGEK. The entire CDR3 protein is CASSLGLIPRGEKLFF.

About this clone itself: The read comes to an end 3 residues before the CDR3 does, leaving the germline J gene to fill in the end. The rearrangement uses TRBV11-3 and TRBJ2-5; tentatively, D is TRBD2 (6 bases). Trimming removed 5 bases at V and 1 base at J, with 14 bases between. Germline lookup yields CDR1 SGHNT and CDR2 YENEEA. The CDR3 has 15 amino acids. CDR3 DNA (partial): TGTGCCAGCAGCCAGTCCTGGGACTCCCAAGAGACC. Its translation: CASSQSWDSQET. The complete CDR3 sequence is CASSQSWDSQETQYF.

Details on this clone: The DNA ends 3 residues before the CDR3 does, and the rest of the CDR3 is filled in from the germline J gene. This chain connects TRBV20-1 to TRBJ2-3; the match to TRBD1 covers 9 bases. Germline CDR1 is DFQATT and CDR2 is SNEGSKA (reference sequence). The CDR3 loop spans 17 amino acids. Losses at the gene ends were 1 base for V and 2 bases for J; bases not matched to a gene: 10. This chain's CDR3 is CSARAGDGTGHTDTQYF. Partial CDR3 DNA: TGCAGTGCTAGAGCGGGGGACGGGACAGGGCACACAGATACG.

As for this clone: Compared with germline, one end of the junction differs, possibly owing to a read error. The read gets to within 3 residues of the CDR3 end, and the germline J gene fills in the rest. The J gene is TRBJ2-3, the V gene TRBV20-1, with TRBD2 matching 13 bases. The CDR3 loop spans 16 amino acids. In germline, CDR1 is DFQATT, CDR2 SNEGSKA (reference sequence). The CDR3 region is CSARVWTSGGGDTQYF. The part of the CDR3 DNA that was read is TGCAGTGCGAGAGTCTGGACTAGCGGGGGTGGAGATACG.

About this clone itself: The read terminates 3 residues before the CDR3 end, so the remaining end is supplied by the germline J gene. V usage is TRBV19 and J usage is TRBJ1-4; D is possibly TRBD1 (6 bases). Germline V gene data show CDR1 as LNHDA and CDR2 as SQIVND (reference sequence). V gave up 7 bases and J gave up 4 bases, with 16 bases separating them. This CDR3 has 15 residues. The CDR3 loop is CASTPGAAYNEKLFF. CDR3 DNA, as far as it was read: TGTGCCAGTACCCCAGGGGCAGCGTATAATGAAAAA. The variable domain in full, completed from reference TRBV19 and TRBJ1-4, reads DGGITQSPKYLFRKEGQNVTLSCEQNLNHDAMYWYRQDPGQGLRLIYYSQIVNDFQKGDIAEGYSVSREKKESFPLTVTSAQKNPTAFYLCASTPGAAYNEKLFFGSGTQLSVL.